The rows below give T cell receptor beta chains drawn from one sample of a study of T cell changes during pregnancy in multiple sclerosis. The data were produced by immunoSEQ multiplex PCR, yet TCRdb's version contains in-frame clones alone and is incomplete. This repertoire shows tens of thousands of clones, 93% found once; its top ten account for more than 2%. The material sequenced was peripheral blood, taken in the second trimester of pregnancy. The receptors shown here come from a female donor with multiple sclerosis, enrolled in a pregnancy study. CDR3s leave out the opening cysteine and the closing phenylalanine or tryptophan. Size is omitted from some rows. Given values are once, few, many or a class for expanded clones.

j_call clone_size v_call cdr3_aa
TRBJ1-2 - TRBV5-1 ASSFTGQGHYGYT
TRBJ2-7 - TRBV11-2 ASSLGQHSYEQY
TRBJ2-1 - TRBV27 ASSSTFSGGPYNEQF
TRBJ2-1 - TRBV7-6 ASSATSGGGNEQF
TRBJ1-3 - TRBV5-1 ASSLGDSGNTIY
TRBJ2-3 - TRBV5-1 ASSGGRSTDTQY
TRBJ1-4 - TRBV5-1 ASSWGQGQEKLF
TRBJ2-5 - TRBV5-4 ASSNGGVGQTQY
TRBJ2-3 once TRBV15 ATSRPGLNTDTQY
TRBJ1-3 once TRBV5-6 ASSGEIRENGNTIY
TRBJ2-7 - TRBV7-8 ASSSQGYEQY
TRBJ1-5 - TRBV7-6 ASSLEQGFNQPQH
TRBJ1-4 - TRBV6-5 ASSWRTTNEKLF
TRBJ1-1 - TRBV5-4 ASSPGGGLNTEAF
TRBJ2-1 - TRBV13 ASSWDFGNEQF
TRBJ2-2 once TRBV7-6 ASGYKGELF
TRBJ1-1 - TRBV15 ATSRNRDVNTEAF
TRBJ2-5 - TRBV5-6 ASTKTGPRPQY
TRBJ1-6 once TRBV9 ASSVAGDNSPLH
TRBJ1-5 few TRBV19 ASSETGGKNQPQH
TRBJ1-2 - TRBV6-6 ASSYDVVRTNYGYT
TRBJ2-2 - TRBV5-5 ASSLGSGELF
TRBJ2-7 - TRBV7-9 ASSPSDRATYEQY
TRBJ2-2 - TRBV9 ASGANTANTGELF
TRBJ2-7 - TRBV7-2 ASSLDGGVYEQY
TRBJ2-1 - TRBV27 ASMRVNNEQF
TRBJ2-7 - TRBV28 ASSLVGGLSYEQY